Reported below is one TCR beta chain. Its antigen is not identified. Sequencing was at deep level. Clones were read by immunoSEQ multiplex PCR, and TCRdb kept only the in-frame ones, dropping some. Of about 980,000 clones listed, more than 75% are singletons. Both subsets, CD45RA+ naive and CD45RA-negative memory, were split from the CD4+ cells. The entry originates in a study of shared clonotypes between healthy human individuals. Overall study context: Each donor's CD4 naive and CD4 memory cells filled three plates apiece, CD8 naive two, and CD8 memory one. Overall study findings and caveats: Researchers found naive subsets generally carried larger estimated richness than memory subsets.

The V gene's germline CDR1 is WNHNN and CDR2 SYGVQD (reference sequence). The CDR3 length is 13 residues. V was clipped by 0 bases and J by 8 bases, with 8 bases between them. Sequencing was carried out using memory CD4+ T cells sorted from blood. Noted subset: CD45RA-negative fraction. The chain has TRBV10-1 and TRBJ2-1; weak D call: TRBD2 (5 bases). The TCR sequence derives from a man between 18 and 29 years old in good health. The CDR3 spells CASSESRAYEQFF. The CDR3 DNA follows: TGCGCCAGCAGTGAGTCGAGGGCGTATGAGCAGTTCTTC.